A selection of T cell receptor beta chains follows, all from one sample in a study of T cells after yellow fever vaccination. Each CDR3 protein is one row after TCRdb ran MiXCR on the 5' RACE reads. Among around 310,000 distinct CDR3 sequences listed, about 8.7% were seen once. The sample consisted of PBMCs, taken on the day of the first yellow fever vaccination. These receptor sequences come from a man between 18 and 29 years old who received the YFV17D yellow fever vaccine. CDR3s include the opening cysteine and the closing phenylalanine or tryptophan. D genes are given only for firm matches. Only part of the rows carry a size: once, few, many, or a class if the clone is expanded.

j_call d_call v_call clone_size cdr3_aa cdr3_nt
TRBJ2-2 NA TRBV18 few CASSPFDGAGELFF TGTGCCAGCTCACCTTTCGACGGAGCCGGGGAGCTGTTTTTT
TRBJ2-2 TRBD2 TRBV11-1 many CASSLVASGATGELFF TGTGCCAGCAGCTTAGTGGCTAGCGGGGCCACCGGGGAGCTGTTTTTT
TRBJ1-5 NA TRBV20-1 NA CCARDLGGSLNQPQHF TGCTGTGCTAGAGATCTTGGTGGCAGCCTCAATCAGCCCCAGCATTTT
TRBJ1-2 NA TRBV9 few CASSGLYGYTF TGTGCCAGCAGCGGCCTTTATGGCTACACCTTC
TRBJ1-2 NA TRBV5-5 few CASSGDGYRYGYTF TGTGCCAGCAGCGGAGACGGATACCGCTATGGCTACACCTTC
TRBJ2-5 NA TRBV12-3/TRBV12-4 few CASSAPGARETQYF TGTGCCAGCAGTGCTCCGGGGGCCAGAGAGACCCAGTACTTC
TRBJ2-1 NA TRBV10-3 NA CAISEVSGQFF TGTGCCATCAGTGAGGTCTCCGGACAGTTCTTC
TRBJ2-5 NA TRBV29-1 NA CSVAILAPAETQYF TGCAGCGTCGCAATACTGGCGCCGGCAGAGACCCAGTACTTC
TRBJ1-1 NA TRBV28 few CASSSTGISTEAFF TGTGCCAGCAGTTCAACAGGGATAAGCACTGAAGCTTTCTTT
TRBJ1-5 NA TRBV6-2/TRBV6-3 NA CASGSWVIGGSSNQPQHF TGTGCCAGCGGATCCTGGGTTATCGGGGGTTCGAGCAATCAGCCCCAGCATTTT
TRBJ2-3 NA TRBV24-1 NA CATSDRAPDTQYF TGTGCCACCAGTGATCGGGCCCCAGATACGCAGTATTTT
TRBJ2-1 NA TRBV6-2/TRBV6-3 many CASSVYYNEQFF TGTGCCAGCAGTGTCTACTACAATGAGCAGTTCTTC
TRBJ2-5 NA TRBV20-1 NA CSASSYSPSETQYF TGCAGTGCTAGCTCGTATTCTCCATCGGAGACCCAGTACTTC